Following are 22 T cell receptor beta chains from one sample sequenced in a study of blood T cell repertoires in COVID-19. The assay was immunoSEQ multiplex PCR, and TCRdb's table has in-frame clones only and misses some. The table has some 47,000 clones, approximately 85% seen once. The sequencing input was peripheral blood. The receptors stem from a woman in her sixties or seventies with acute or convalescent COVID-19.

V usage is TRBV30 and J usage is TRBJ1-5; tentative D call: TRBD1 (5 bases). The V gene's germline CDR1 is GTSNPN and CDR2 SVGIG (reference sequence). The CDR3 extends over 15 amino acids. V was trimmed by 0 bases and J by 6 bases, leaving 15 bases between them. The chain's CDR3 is CAWSVVGGSGQPQHF. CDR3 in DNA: TGTGCCTGGAGTGTAGTTGGGGGGTCGGGTCAGCCCCAGCATTTT.

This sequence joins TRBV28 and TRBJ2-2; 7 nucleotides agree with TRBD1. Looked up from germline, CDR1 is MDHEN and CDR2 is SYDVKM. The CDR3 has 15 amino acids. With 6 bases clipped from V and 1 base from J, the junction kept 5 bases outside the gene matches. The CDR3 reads CASRSQGENTGELFF. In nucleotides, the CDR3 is TGTGCCAGCAGGAGCCAGGGGGAGAACACCGGGGAGCTGTTTTTT.

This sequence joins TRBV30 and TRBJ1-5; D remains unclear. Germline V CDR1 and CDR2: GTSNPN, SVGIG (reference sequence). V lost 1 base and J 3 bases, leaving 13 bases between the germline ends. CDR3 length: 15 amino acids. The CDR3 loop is CAWSGKMRSNQPQHF. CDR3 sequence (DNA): TGTGCCTGGAGTGGAAAGATGAGGTCCAATCAGCCCCAGCATTTT.

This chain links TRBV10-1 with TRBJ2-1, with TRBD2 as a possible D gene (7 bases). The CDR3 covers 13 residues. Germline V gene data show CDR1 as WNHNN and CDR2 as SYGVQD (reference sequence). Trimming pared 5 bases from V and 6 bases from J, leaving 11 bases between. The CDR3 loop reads CASSLGGLNEQFF. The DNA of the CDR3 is TGCGCCAGCAGTTTGGGGGGGCTCAATGAGCAGTTCTTC.

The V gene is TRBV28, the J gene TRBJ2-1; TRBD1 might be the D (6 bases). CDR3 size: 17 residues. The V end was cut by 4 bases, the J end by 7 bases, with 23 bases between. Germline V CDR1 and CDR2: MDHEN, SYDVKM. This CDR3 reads CASSYRVGTRAGNEQFF. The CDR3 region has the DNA TGTGCCAGCAGTTACCGGGTAGGGACACGGGCAGGAAATGAGCAGTTCTTC.

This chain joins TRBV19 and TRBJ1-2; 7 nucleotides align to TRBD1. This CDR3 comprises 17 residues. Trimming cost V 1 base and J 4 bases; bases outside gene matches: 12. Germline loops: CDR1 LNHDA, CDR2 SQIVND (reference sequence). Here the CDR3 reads CASSIARGKVLSYGYTF. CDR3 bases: TGTGCCAGTAGTATAGCCAGGGGGAAAGTTTTGTCCTATGGCTACACCTTC.

CDR3 bases: TGTGCCAGCTCAAGGAGGAATGAAAAACTGTTTTTT. Amino acid sequence: CASSRRNEKLFF. V gene TRBV18 combines with J gene TRBJ1-4; no definite D call. The CDR3 extends over 12 amino acids. Germline V gives CDR1 KGHSH, CDR2 LQKENI. Trimming pared 5 bases from V and 5 bases from J, leaving 6 bases between.

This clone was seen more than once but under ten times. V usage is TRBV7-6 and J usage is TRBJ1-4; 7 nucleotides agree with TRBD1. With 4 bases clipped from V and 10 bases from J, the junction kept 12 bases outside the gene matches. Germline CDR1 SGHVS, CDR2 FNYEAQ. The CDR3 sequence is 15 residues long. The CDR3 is CASSSQGQWVGKLFF. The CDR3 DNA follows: TGTGCCAGCAGCTCACAGGGACAGTGGGTGGGAAAACTGTTTTTT.

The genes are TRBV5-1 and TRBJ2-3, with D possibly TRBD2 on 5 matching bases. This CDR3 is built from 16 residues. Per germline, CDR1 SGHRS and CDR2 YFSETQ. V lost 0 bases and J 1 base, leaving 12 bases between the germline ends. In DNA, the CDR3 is TGCGCCAGCAGCTTGGTACCGGGGAGCGGCACAGATACGCAGTATTTT. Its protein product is CASSLVPGSGTDTQYF.

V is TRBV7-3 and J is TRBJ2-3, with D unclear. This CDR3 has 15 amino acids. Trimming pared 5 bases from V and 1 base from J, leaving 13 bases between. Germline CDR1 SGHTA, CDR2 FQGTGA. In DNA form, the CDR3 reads TGTGCCAGCAGCCGGTCGGCGGCACGCACAGATACGCAGTATTTT. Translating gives CASSRSAARTDTQYF.

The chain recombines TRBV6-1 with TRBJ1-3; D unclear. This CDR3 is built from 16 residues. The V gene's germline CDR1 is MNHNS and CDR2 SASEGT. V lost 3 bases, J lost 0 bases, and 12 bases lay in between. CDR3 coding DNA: TGTGCCAGCAGTGATGGAGTAGGTAACTCTGGAAACACCATATATTTT. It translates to CASSDGVGNSGNTIYF.

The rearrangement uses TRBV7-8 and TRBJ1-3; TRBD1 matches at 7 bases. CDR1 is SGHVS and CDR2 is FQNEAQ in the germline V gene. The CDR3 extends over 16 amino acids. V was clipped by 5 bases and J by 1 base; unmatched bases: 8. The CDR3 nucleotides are TGTGCCAGCAGCAGGACAGGCTTGGAATCTGGAAACACCATATATTTT. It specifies CASSRTGLESGNTIYF. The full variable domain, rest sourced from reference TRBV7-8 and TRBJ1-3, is GAGVSQSPRYKVAKRGQDVALRCDPISGHVSLFWYQQALGQGPEFLTYFQNEAQLDKSGLPSDRFFAERPEGSVSTLKIQRTQQEDSAVYLCASSRTGLESGNTIYFGEGSWLTVV.

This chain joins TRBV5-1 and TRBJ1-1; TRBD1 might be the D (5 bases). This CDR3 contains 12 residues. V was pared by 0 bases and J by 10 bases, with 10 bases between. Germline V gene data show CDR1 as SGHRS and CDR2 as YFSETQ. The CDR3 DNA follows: TGCGCCAGCAGCTTGGAGGCAGGGATAGCTTTCTTT. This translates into CASSLEAGIAFF.

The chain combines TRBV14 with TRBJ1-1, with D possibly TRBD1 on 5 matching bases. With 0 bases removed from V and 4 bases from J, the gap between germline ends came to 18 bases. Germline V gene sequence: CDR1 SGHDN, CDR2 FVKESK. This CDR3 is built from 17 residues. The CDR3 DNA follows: TGTGCCAGCAGCCAAGACAGGGCCCGGCCCGTCGGCACTGAAGCTTTCTTT. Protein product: CASSQDRARPVGTEAFF.

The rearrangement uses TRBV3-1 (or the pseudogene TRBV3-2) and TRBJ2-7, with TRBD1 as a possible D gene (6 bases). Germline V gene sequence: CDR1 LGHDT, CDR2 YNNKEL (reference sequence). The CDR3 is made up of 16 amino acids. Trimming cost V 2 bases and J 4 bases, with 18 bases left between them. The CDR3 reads CASSQNSNRALYEQYF. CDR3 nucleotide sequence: TGTGCCAGCAGCCAAAATAGCAACAGGGCATTGTACGAGCAGTACTTC.

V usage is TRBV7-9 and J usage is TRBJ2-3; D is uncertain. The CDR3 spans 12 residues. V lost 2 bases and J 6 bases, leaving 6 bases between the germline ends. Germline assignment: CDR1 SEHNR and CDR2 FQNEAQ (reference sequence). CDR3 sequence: CASSLNMDTQYF. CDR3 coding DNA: TGTGCCAGCAGCTTAAACATGGATACGCAGTATTTT.

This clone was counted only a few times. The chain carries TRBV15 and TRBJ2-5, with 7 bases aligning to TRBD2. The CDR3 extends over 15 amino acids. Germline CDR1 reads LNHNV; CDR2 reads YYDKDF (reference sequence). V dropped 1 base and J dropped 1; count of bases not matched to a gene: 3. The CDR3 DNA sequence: TGTGCCACCAGCAGAGGGGCTAGCGGCCAAGAGACCCAGTACTTC. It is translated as CATSRGASGQETQYF.

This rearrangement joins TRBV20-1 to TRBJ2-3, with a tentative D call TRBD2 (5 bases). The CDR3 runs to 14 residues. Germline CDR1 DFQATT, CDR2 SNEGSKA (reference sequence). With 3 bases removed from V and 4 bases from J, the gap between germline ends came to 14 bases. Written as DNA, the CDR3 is TGCAGTGCTAGTAGATGGACTCTCCCAGATACGCAGTATTTT. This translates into CSASRWTLPDTQYF.

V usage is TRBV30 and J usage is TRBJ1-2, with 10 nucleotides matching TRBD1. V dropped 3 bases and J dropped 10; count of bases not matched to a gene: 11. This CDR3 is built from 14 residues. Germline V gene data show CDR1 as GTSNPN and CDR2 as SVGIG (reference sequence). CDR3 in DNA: TGTGCCTGGAGACCCCCGGGACAGGGGAACGCCTACACCTTC. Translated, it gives CAWRPPGQGNAYTF.

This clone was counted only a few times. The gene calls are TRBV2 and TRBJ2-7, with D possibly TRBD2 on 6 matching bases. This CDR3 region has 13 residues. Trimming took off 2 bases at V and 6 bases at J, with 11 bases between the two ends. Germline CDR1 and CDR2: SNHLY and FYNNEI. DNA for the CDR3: TGTGCCAGCAGTGAATACCCGGGGGTCGAGCAGTACTTC. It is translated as CASSEYPGVEQYF.

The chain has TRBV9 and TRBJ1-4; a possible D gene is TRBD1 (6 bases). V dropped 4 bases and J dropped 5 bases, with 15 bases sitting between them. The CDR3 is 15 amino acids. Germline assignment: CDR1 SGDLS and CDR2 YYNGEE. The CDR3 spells CASSPRGGWNEKLFF. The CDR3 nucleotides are TGTGCCAGCAGCCCGAGGGGGGGATGGAATGAAAAACTGTTTTTT.

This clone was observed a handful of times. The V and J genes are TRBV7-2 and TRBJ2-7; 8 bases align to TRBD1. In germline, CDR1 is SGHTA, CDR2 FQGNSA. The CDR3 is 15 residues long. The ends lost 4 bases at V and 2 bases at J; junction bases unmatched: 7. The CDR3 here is CASSSTPGQAYEQYF. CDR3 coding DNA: TGTGCCAGCAGCTCCACGCCGGGACAGGCCTACGAGCAGTACTTC.